Presented here are 4 T cell receptor beta chains from one specimen sequenced in a study of vaccination and CD4 T cells after COVID-19. The antigens for these receptors are not known. Cultured CD4+ T cell DNA underwent sequencing with the Oncomine TCR Beta short-read assay. From the PCR reads, TCRdb called clonotypes with MiXCR, one entry per CDR3 protein. The repertoire includes 4,200 or so distinct CDR3 sequences, roughly a third of them detected once, and roughly three fifths sits in the top ten. The treatment was: roughly 10-day PBMC culture with coronavirus spike peptide pools or control peptides (ViraFEST assay). The input for sequencing was CD4+ T cells from blood, cultured in vitro, taken after SARS-CoV-2 vaccination. The receptors were sampled from a human donor who had recovered from COVID-19.

The rearrangement links TRBV6-5 to TRBJ2-7, with 8 bases aligning to TRBD1. Germline CDR1 and CDR2: MNHEY and SVGAGI. This CDR3 is built from 15 residues. Trimming took 1 base from V and 3 from J; bases not matched to a gene: 5. In nucleotides, the CDR3 is TGTGCCAGCAGTTACTTACAGACAGGGGACTACGAGCAGTACTTC. The encoded protein is CASSYLQTGDYEQYF.

This clonotype was observed a few times. The chain employs TRBV6-1 and TRBJ2-7; 8 positions match TRBD1. Germline CDR1 reads MNHNS; CDR2 reads SASEGT. The CDR3 consists of 16 residues. Unmatched junction bases numbered 8, after V lost 4 bases and J lost 0 bases. The chain's CDR3 is CASSATDRGGSYEQYF. Written as DNA, the CDR3 is TGTGCCAGCAGTGCCACCGACAGGGGCGGCTCCTACGAGCAGTACTTC.

This clonotype was observed a handful of times. The chain employs TRBV30 and TRBJ1-6; 9 bases agree with TRBD1. V trimming: 3 bases; J trimming: 10 bases; junction bases outside the gene matches: 10. The CDR3 consists of 15 residues. Germline loops: CDR1 GTSNPN, CDR2 SVGIG (reference sequence). The CDR3 nucleotides are TGTGCCTGGAGCGCAGGGACAGGGTGGCGGTCACCCCTCCACTTT. Residues: CAWSAGTGWRSPLHF.

This clonotype occurred a few times. V is TRBV2 and J is TRBJ1-2; 9 nucleotides match TRBD1. The CDR3 loop spans 19 amino acids. V shed 2 bases, J shed 3 bases, and the junction held 16 bases outside the gene matches. Germline loops: CDR1 SNHLY, CDR2 FYNNEI. CDR3 in DNA: TGTGCCAGCAGTGAAACCCCGCCGGGACAGGGTGTTCCCGACTATGGCTACACCTTC. Protein product: CASSETPPGQGVPDYGYTF.